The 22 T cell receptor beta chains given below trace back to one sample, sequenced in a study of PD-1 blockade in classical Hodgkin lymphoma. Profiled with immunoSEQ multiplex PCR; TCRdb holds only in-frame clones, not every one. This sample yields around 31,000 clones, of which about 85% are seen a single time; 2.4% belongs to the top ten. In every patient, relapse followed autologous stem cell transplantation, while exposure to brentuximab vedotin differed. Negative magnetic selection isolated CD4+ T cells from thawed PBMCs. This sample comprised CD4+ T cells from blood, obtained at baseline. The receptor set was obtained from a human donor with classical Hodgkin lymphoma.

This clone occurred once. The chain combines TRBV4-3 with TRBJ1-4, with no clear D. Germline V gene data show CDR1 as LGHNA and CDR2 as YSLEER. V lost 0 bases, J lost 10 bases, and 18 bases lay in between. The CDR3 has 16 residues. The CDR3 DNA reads TGCGCCAGCAGCCAAGAATACGGCCAGCCTTGGGGAAAACTGTTTTTT. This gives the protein CASSQEYGQPWGKLFF.

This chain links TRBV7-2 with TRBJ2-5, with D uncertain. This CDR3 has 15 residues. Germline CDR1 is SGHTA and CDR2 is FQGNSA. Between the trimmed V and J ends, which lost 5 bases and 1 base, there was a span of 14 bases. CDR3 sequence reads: CASSPESGPQETQYF. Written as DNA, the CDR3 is TGTGCCAGCAGCCCCGAATCCGGGCCCCAAGAGACCCAGTACTTC.

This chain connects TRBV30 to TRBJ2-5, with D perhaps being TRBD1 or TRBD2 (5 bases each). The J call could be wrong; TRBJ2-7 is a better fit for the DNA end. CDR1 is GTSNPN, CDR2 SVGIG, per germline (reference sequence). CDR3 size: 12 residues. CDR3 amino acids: CAWGSGQYEQYF. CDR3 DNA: TGTGCCTGGGGTTCGGGGCAGTACGAGCAGTACTTC.

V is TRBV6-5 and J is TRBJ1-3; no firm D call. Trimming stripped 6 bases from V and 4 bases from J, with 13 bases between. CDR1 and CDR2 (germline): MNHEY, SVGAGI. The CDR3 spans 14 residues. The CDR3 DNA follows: TGTGCCAGCAGGTCCTTCCGACCCGGAAACACCATATATTTT. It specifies CASRSFRPGNTIYF.

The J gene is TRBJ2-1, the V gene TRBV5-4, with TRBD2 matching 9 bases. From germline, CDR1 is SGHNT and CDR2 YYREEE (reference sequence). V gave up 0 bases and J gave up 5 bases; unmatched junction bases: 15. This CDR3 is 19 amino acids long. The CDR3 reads CASSLDRLHSGRWDNEQFF. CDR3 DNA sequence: TGTGCCAGCAGCTTGGATCGCCTCCATAGCGGGAGATGGGACAATGAGCAGTTCTTC.

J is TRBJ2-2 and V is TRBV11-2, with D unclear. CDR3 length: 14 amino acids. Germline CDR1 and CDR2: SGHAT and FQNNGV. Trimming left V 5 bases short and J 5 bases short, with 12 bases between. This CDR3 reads CASSQDRKTGELFF. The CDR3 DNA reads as TGTGCCAGCAGCCAGGACCGAAAAACCGGGGAGCTGTTTTTT.

CDR3 DNA sequence: TGTGCCAGCAGCCCCGGGGGCCCCTATGGCTACACCTTC. This encodes CASSPGGPYGYTF. The rearrangement joins TRBV7-2 to TRBJ1-2; tentatively, D is TRBD1 (6 bases). CDR1 is SGHTA and CDR2 is FQGNSA in the germline V gene. This CDR3 spans 13 amino acids. V dropped 5 bases and J dropped 4 bases, with 11 bases sitting between them.

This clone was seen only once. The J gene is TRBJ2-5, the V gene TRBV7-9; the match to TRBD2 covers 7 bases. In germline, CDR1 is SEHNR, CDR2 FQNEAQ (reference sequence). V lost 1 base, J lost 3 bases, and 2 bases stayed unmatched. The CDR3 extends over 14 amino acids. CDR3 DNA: TGTGCCAGCAGCTTAGGGGGGGGTAAAGAGACCCAGTACTTC. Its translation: CASSLGGGKETQYF.

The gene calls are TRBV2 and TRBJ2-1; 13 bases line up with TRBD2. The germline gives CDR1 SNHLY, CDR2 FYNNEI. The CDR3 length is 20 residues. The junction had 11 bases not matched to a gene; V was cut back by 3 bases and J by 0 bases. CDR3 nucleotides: TGTGCCAGCAGTGACCGATCCGGGACTAGCGGGACTTTCTCCTACAATGAGCAGTTCTTC. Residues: CASSDRSGTSGTFSYNEQFF.

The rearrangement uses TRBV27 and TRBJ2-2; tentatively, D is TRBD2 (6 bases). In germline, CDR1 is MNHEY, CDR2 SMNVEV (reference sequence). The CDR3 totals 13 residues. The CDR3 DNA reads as TGTGTTACGAGGGAGGCGGCTAACGGGGAGCTGTTTTTT. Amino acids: CVTREAANGELFF.

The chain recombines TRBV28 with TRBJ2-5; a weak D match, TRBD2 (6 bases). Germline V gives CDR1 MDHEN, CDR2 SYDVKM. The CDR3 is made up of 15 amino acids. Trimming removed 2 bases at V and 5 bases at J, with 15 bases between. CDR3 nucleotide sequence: TGTGCCAGCAGTTTAGGAGGGTCGGGGATGGAGACCCAGTACTTC. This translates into CASSLGGSGMETQYF.

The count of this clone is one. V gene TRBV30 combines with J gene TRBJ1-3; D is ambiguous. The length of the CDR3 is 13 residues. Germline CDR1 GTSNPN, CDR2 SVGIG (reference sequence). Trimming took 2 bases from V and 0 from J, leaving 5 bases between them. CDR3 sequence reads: CAWSRTSGNTIYF. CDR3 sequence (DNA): TGTGCCTGGAGTCGGACCTCTGGAAACACCATATATTTT.

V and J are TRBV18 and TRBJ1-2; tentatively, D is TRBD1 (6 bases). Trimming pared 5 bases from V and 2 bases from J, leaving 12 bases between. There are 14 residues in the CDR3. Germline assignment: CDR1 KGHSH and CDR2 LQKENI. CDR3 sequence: CASSSSQGNYGYTF. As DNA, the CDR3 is TGTGCCAGCTCATCTTCGCAGGGGAACTATGGCTACACCTTC.

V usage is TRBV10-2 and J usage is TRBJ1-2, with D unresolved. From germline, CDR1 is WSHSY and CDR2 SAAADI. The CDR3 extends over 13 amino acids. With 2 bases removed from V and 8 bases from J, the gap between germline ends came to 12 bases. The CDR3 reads CASSEERERGYTF. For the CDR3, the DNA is TGCGCCAGCAGTGAGGAAAGGGAAAGGGGCTACACCTTC.

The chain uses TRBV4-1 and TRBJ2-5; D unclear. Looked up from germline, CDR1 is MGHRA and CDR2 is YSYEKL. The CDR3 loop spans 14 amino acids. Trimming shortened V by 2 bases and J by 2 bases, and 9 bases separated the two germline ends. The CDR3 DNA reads TGCGCCAGCAGCCAATTACAGTTACAAGAGACCCAGTACTTC. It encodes CASSQLQLQETQYF.

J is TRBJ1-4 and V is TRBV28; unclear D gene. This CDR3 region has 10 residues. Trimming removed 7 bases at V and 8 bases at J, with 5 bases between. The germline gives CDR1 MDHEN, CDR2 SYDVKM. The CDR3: CASKQEKLFF. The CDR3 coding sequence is TGTGCCAGCAAACAGGAAAAACTGTTTTTT.

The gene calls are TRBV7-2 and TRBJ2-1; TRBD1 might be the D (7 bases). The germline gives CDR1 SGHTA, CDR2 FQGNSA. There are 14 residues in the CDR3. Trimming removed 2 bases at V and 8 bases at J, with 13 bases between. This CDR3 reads CASSLTEGADEQFF. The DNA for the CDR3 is TGTGCCAGCAGCTTAACGGAGGGGGCAGATGAGCAGTTCTTC.

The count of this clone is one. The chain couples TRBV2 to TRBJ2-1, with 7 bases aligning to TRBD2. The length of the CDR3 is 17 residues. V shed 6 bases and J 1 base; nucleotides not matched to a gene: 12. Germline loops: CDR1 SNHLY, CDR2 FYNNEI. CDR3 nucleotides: TGTGCCAGCAGGGAGAGACTAGCTAAAAAGTCCTACAATGAGCAGTTCTTC. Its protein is CASRERLAKKSYNEQFF.

CDR3 amino acids: CASSLLARASSYNEQFF. In DNA, the CDR3 is TGTGCCAGCAGCTTGTTAGCGCGGGCTAGCTCCTACAATGAGCAGTTCTTC. The V call is TRBV7-8, the J call TRBJ2-1; a weak D match, TRBD2 (5 bases). This CDR3 is 17 amino acids long. Germline CDR1 is SGHVS and CDR2 is FQNEAQ. V shed 3 bases and J shed 0 bases, with 15 bases lying between them. Together with reference TRBV7-8 and TRBJ2-1, the CDR3 gives the full variable domain: GAGVSQSPRYKVAKRGQDVALRCDPISGHVSLFWYQQALGQGPEFLTYFQNEAQLDKSGLPSDRFFAERPEGSVSTLKIQRTQQEDSAVYLCASSLLARASSYNEQFFGPGTRLTVL.

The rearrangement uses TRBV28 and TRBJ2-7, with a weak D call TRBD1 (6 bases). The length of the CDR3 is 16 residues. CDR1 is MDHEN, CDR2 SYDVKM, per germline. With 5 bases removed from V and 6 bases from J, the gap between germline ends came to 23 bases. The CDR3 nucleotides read TGTGCCAGCAGTCAATTCGGCGGCCACAGGGCATTCGAGCAGTACTTC. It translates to CASSQFGGHRAFEQYF.

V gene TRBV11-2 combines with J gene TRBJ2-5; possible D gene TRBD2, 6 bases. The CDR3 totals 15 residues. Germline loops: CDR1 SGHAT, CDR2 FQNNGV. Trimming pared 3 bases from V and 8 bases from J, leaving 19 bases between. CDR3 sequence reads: CASSLQASEVGTQYF. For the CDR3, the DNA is TGTGCCAGCAGCTTGCAGGCTAGCGAGGTCGGCACCCAGTACTTC. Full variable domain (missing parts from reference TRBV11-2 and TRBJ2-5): EAGVAQSPRYKIIEKRQSVAFWCNPISGHATLYWYQQILGQGPKLLIQFQNNGVVDDSQLPKDRFSAERLKGVDSTLKIQPAKLEDSAVYLCASSLQASEVGTQYFGPGTRLLVL.

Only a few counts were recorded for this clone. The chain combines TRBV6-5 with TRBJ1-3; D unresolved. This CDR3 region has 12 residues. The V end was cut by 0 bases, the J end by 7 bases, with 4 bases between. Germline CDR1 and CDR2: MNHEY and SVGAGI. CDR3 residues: CASSYSPNTIYF. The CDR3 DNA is TGTGCCAGCAGTTACTCGCCCAACACCATATATTTT.